This TCR beta chain was observed in a study of CD8 T cells in Susac syndrome. Study-level information: At the time their blood was drawn, patients with Susac syndrome were either therapy-naive, on corticosteroids (with some of them also receiving intravenous immunoglobulin), or on intravenous immunoglobulin alone. Study-level points and caveats: Individuals included in the TCR sequencing and HLA analysis were acknowledged by the study to be relatively few in number.

To note about this clonotype: Its target is not known.

V was shortened by 5 bases and J by 5 bases, with 18 bases between the two germline ends. The CDR3 length is 15 residues. With random hexamers, reverse transcription was performed on about 0.45 to 1 ug of RNA. Amplification of TCR beta CDR3 by immunoSEQ multiplex PCR spanned 54 Vbeta and 13 Jbeta. TCRdb re-derived calls from the immunoSEQ multiplex PCR reads in MiXCR, one entry per CDR3 protein. This sample has 71,000 or so distinct CDR3 sequences, with 90% to 95% found just once. The chain joins TRBV12-3 or TRBV12-4 to TRBJ2-5, with D perhaps TRBD1 (6 bases). Source material: CD4+ T cells from PBMCs. The sequence came from a human donor with Susac syndrome. CDR3 sequence: CASSPTTGRMETQYF. Written as DNA, the CDR3 is TGTGCCAGCAGTCCCACGACAGGTCGGATGGAGACCCAGTACTTC.